This paragraph covers one T cell receptor beta chain sequence. Its antigen remains unidentified. V lost 1 base to trimming and J lost 12 bases; unmatched junction nucleotides: 7. The CDR3 covers 13 residues. CDR1 SGHAT and CDR2 FQNNGV come from the germline V gene. This sample is drawn from a study of T cell responses to AZD1222 COVID-19 vaccine. Overall study: Second doses were pooled across both intervals (about 4 or about 12 weeks). Study-level findings and limits: Possibly, clonal diversity was underestimated; donors were largely white British and included more females.

Clones were read by immunoSEQ multiplex PCR, and TCRdb kept only the in-frame ones, dropping some. The sample lists about 94,000 clones, about 88% seen once, with 10% to 15% in the top ten. This TCR derives from an adult in good health. The sample consisted of peripheral blood, taken on day 0 of AZD1222 vaccination. V and J are TRBV11-2 and TRBJ2-3, with 7 bases fitting TRBD1. For the CDR3, the DNA is TGTGCCAGCAGCTTAGGGCCGGGACAGCCCCAGTATTTT. This codes for CASSLGPGQPQYF.